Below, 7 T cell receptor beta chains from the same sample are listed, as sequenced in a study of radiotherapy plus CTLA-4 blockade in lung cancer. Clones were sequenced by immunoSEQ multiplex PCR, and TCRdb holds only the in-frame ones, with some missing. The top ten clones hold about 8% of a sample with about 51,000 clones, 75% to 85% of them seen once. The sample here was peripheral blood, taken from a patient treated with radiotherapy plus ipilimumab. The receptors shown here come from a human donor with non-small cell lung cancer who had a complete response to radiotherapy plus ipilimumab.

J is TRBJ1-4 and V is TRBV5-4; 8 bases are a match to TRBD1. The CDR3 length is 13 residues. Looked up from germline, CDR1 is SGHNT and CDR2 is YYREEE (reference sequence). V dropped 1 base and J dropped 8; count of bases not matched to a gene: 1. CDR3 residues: CASSLPGGEKLFF. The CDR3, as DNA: TGTGCCAGCAGCTTGCCAGGGGGCGAAAAACTGTTTTTT.

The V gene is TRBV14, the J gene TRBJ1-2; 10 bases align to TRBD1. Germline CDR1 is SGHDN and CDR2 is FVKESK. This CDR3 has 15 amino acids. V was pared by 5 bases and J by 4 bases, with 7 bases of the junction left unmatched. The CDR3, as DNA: TGTGCCAGCAGCAAACCGGGACAGGGGAGCTATGGCTACACCTTC. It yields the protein CASSKPGQGSYGYTF.

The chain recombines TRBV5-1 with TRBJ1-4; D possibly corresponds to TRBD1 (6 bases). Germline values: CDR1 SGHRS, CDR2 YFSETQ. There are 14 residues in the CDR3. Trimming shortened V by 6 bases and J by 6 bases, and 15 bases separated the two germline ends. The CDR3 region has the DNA TGCGCCAGCAACCGGGGGGGGCGCGATGAAAAACTGTTTTTT. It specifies CASNRGGRDEKLFF.

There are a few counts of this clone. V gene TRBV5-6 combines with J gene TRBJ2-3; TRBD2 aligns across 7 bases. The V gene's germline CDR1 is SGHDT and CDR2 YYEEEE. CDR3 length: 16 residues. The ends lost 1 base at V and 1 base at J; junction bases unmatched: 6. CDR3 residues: CASSLKVRGGTDTQYF. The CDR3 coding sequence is TGTGCCAGCAGCTTGAAGGTACGGGGGGGCACAGATACGCAGTATTTT.

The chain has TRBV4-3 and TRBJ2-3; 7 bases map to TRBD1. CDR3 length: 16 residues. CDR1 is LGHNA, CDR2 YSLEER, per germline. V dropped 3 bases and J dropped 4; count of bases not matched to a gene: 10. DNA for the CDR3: TGCGCCAGCAGCCATATCCGGGACAGTCGGGCAGATACGCAGTATTTT. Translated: CASSHIRDSRADTQYF.

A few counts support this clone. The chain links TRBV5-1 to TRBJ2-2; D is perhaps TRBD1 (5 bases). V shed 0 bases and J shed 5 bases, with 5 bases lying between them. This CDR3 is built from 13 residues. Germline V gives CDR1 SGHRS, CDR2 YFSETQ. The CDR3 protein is CASSLEGTGELFF. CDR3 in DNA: TGCGCCAGCAGCTTGGAGGGGACCGGGGAGCTGTTTTTT.

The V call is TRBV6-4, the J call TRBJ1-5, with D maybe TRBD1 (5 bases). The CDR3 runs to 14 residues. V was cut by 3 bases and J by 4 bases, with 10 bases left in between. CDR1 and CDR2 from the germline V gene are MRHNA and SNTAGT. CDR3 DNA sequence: TGTGCCAGCAGTGAAGGGTCAGGGAATCAGCCCCAGCATTTT. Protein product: CASSEGSGNQPQHF.